This section outlines one TCR beta chain sequence together with its context. The antigen remains unidentified. TCRdb analysed the 5' RACE reads with MiXCR anew, one entry per CDR3 protein. In the table there are about 200,000 distinct CDR3 sequences, 10% to 15% of which are singletons. This sample stems from a study of CD8 T cells in ankylosing spondylitis. The study, taken as a whole, reports: Within ankylosing spondylitis blood, a TCR beta motif made up of seven to nine highly homologous variants appeared to be characteristic. Disease-associated clones were reportedly significantly overrepresented in matched ankylosing spondylitis synovial fluid.

The V and J ends lost 0 bases and 0 bases respectively, with 10 bases between them. CDR1 and CDR2 from the germline V gene are SGHRS and YFSETQ. This CDR3 has 16 residues. V and J are TRBV5-1 and TRBJ2-1, with D unresolved. This receptor was obtained from a male donor with ankylosing spondylitis or in good health (not recorded which). Sequenced material: blood, either unsorted or a sorted T cell fraction (not recorded which). CDR3 sequence: CASSLVGSDSYNEQFF. CDR3 in DNA: TGCGCCAGCAGCTTGGTGGGGTCCGACTCCTACAATGAGCAGTTCTTC.